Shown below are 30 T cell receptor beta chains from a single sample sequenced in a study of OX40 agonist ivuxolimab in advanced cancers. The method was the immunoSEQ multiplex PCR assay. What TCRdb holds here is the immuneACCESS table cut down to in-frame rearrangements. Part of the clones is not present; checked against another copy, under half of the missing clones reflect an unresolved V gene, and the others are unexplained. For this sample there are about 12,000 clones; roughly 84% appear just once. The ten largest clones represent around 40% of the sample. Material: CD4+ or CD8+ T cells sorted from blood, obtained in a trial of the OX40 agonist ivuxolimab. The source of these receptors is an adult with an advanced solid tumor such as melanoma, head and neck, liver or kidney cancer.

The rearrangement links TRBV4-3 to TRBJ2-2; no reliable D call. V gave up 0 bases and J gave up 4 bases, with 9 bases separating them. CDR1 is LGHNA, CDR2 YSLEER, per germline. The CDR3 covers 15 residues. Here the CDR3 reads CASSQDWPATGELFF. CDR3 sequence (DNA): TGCGCCAGCAGCCAAGATTGGCCAGCCACCGGGGAGCTGTTTTTT.

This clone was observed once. DNA for the CDR3: TGTGCCAGTAGTATATCCTCGGGAAGAGGAGCTTTCTTT. Its protein product is CASSISSGRGAFF. J is TRBJ1-1 and V is TRBV19; D is ambiguous. V gave up 2 bases and J gave up 10 bases, with 14 bases separating them. The V gene's germline CDR1 is LNHDA and CDR2 SQIVND (reference sequence). This CDR3 contains 13 residues.

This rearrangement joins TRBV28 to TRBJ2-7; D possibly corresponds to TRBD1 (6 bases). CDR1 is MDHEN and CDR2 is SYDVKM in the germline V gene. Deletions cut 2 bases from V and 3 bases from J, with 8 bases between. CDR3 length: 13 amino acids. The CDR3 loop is CASSLEDSYEQYF. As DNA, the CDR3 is TGTGCCAGCAGTTTAGAGGACAGCTACGAGCAGTACTTC. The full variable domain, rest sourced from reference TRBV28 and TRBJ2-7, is DVKVTQSSRYLVKRTGEKVFLECVQDMDHENMFWYRQDPGLGLRLIYFSYDVKMKEKGDIPEGYSVSREKKERFSLILESASTNQTSMYLCASSLEDSYEQYFGPGTRLTVT.

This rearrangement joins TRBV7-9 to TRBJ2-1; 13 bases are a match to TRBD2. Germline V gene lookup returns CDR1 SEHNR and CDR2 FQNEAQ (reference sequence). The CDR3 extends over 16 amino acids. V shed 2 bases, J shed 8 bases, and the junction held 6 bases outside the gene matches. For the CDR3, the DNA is TGTGCCAGCAGCTTACTGGGACTAGCGGGATTCGATGAGCAGTTCTTC. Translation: CASSLLGLAGFDEQFF.

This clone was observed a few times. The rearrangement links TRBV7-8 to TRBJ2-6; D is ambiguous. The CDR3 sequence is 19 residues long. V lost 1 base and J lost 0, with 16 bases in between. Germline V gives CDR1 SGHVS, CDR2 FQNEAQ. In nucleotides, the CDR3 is TGTGCCAGCAGCTTAGTAGTTATGTCGGTTACCTCTGGGGCCAACGTCCTGACTTTC. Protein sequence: CASSLVVMSVTSGANVLTF.

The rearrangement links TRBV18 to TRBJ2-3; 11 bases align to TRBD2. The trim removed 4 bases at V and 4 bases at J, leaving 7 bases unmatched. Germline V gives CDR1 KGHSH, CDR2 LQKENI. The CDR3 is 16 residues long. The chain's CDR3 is CASSLPTSGSADTQYF. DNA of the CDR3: TGTGCCAGCTCACTCCCAACTAGCGGGAGTGCAGATACGCAGTATTTT.

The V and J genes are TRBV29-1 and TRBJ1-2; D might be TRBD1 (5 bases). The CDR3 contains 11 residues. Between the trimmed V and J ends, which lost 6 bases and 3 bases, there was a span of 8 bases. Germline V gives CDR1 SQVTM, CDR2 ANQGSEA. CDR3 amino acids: CSVDNDYGYTF. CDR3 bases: TGCAGCGTGGACAATGACTATGGCTACACCTTC.

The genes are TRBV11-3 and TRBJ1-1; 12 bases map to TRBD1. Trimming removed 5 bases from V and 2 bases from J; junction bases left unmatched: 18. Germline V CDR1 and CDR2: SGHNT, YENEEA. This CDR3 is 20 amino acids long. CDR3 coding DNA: TGTGCCAGCAGCCGGGGACAGGGGGCAAGGGTGGTGATTCGTAACACTGAAGCTTTCTTT. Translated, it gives CASSRGQGARVVIRNTEAFF.

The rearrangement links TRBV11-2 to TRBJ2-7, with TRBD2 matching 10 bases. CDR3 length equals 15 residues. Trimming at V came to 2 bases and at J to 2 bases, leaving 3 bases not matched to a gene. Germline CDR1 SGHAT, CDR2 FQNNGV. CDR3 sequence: CASSLLAGGPYEQYF. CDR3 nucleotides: TGTGCCAGCAGCTTATTAGCGGGAGGCCCCTACGAGCAGTACTTC.

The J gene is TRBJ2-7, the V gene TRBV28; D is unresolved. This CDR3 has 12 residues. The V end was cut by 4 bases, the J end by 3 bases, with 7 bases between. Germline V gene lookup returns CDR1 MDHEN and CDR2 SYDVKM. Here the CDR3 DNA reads TGTGCCAGCAGTTCCTCGGACTACGAGCAGTACTTC. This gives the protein CASSSSDYEQYF.

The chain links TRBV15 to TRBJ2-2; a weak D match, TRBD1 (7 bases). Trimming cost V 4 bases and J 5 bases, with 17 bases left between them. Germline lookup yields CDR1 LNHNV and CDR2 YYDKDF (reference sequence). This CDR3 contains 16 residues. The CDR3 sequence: CATSKPETGRTGELFF. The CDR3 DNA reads TGTGCCACCAGCAAACCGGAGACAGGGAGGACCGGGGAGCTGTTTTTT.

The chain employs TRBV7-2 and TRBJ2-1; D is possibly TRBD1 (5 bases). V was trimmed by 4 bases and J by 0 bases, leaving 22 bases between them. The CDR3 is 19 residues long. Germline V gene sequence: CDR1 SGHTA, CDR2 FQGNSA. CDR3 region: CASSSYPRVTQGSYNEQFF. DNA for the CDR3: TGTGCCAGCAGCTCGTACCCCAGGGTCACGCAAGGCTCCTACAATGAGCAGTTCTTC.

CDR3 nucleotide sequence: TGTGCCAGCAGCTCACCATTGAACACTGAAGCTTTCTTT. Translated: CASSSPLNTEAFF. The J gene is TRBJ1-1, the V gene TRBV5-4; no definite D call. There are 13 residues in the CDR3. V lost 3 bases and J lost 0, with 6 bases in between. CDR1 and CDR2 (germline): SGHNT, YYREEE (reference sequence).

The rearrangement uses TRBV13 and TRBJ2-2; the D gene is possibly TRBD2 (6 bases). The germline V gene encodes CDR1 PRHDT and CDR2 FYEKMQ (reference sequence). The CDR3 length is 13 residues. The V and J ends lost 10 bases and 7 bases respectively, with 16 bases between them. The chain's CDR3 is CATPGTSVGELFF. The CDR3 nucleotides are TGTGCCACCCCCGGGACTTCCGTCGGGGAGCTGTTTTTT.

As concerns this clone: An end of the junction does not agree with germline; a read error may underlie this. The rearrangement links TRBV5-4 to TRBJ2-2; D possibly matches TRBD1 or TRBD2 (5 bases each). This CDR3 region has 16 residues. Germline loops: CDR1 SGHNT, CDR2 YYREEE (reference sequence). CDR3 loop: CASSQGTAANTGELFF. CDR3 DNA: TGCGCCAGCAGCCAAGGGACGGCCGCGAACACCGGGGAGCTGTTTTTT.

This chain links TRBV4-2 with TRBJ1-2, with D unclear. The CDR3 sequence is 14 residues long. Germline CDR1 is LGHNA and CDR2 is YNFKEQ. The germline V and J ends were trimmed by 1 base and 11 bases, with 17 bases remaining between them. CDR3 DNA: TGTGCCAGCAGCCAAGTTTTAGGGTTATTGTGGTACACCTTC. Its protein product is CASSQVLGLLWYTF.

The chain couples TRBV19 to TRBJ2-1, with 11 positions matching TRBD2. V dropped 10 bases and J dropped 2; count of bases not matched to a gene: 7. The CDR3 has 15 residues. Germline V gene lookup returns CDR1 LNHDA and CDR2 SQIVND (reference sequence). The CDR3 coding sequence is TGTGCCACCGCTACTAGCGGGAGCGCCTACAATGAGCAGTTCTTC. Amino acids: CATATSGSAYNEQFF.

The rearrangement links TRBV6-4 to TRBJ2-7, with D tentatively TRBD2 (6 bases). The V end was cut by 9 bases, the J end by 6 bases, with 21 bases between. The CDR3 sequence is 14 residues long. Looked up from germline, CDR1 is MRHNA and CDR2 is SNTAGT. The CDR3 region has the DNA TGTGCCAGACCTCTCGGGGACTTAGCCTGCGAGCAGTACTTC. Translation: CARPLGDLACEQYF.

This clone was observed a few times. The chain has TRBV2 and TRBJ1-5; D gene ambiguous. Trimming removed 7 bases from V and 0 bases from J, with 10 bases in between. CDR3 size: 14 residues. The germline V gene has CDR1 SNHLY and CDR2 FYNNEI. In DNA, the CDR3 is TGTGCCAGCACATGGCGTCTTAGCAATCAGCCCCAGCATTTT. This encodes CASTWRLSNQPQHF.

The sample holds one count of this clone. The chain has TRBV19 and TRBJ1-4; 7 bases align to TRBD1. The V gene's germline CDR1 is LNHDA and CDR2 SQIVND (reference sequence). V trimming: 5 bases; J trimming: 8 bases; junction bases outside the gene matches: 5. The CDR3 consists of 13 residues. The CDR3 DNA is TGTGCCAGTAGTCCCGACAGGGTCGAAAAACTGTTTTTT. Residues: CASSPDRVEKLFF.

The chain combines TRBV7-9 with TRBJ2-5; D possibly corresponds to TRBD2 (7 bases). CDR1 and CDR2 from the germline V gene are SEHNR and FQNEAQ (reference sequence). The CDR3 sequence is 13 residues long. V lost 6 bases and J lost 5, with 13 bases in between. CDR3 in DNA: TGTGCCAGCAGAAAGGAGGGGGGGGAGACCCAGTACTTC. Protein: CASRKEGGETQYF.

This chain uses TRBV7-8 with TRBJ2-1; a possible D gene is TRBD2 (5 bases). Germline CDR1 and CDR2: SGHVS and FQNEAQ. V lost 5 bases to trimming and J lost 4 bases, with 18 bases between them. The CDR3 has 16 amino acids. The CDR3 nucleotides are TGTGCCAGCAGCCCCGGACTCCCTTTAAGTTACAATGAGCAGTTCTTC. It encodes CASSPGLPLSYNEQFF.

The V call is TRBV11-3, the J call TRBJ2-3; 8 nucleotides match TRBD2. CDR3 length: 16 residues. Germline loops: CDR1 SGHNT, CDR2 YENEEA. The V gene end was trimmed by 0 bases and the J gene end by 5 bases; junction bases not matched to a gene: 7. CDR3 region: CASSLDLAGPGDTQYF. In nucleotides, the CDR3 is TGTGCCAGCAGCTTAGATTTAGCGGGACCAGGAGATACGCAGTATTTT.

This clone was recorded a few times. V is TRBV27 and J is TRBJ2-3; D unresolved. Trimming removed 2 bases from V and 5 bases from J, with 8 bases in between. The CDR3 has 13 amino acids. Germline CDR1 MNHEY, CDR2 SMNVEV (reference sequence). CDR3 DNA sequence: TGTGCCAGCAGTTTACGACGGCAAGATACGCAGTATTTT. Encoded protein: CASSLRRQDTQYF.

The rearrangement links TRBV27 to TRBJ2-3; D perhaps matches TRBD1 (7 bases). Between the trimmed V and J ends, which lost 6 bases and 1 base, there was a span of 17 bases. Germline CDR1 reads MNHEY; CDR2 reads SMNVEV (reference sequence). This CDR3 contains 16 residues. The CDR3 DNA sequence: TGTGCCAGCAGCTCCCAGGGGGAGGCTGGCACAGATACGCAGTATTTT. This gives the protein CASSSQGEAGTDTQYF.

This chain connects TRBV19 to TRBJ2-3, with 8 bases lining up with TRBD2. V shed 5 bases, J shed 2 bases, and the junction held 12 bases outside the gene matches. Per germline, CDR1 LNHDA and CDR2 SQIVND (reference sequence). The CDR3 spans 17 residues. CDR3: CASSRGTRILSTDTQYF. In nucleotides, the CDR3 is TGTGCCAGTAGTCGAGGGACTAGAATTCTTTCCACAGATACGCAGTATTTT.

The CDR3 nucleotides are TGTGCCACCGAGGGGGGCAGACGAACTTATGGCTACACCTTC. Protein: CATEGGRRTYGYTF. The chain combines TRBV30 with TRBJ1-2; D may be TRBD1 (6 bases). Trimming pared 8 bases from V and 5 bases from J, leaving 21 bases between. Per germline, CDR1 GTSNPN and CDR2 SVGIG (reference sequence). This CDR3 region has 14 residues.

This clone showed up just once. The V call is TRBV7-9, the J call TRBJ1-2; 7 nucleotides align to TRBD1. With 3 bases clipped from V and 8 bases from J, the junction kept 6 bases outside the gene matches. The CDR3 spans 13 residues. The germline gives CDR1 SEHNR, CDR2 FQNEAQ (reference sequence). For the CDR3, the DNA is TGTGCCAGCAGCTTTCTCACAGGGGTAGGCTACACCTTC. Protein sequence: CASSFLTGVGYTF.

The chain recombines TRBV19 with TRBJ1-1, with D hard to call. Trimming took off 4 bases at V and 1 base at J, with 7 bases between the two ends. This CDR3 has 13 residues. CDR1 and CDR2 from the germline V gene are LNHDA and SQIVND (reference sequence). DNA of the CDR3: TGTGCCAGTAGTAGGCTGGCGAACACTGAAGCTTTCTTT. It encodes CASSRLANTEAFF.

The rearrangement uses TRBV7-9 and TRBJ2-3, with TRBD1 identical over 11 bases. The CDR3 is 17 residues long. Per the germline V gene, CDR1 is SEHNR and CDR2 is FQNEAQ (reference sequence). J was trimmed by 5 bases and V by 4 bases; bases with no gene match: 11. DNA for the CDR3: TGTGCCAGCAGCTCCACCCGATGGGACAGGGGGGGAGATACGCAGTATTTT. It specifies CASSSTRWDRGGDTQYF.